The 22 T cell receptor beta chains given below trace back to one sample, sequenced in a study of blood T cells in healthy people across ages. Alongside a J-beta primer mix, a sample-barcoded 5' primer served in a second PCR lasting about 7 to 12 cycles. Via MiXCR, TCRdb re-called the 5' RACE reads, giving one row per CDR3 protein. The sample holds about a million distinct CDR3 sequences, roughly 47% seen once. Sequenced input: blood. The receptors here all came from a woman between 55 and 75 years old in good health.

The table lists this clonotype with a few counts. The CDR3 loop reads CASSALREGGDTQYF. For the CDR3, the DNA is TGTGCCAGCAGCGCCTTGCGGGAGGGCGGAGATACGCAGTATTTT. The rearrangement links TRBV9 to TRBJ2-3; 9 bases line up with TRBD2. The germline gives CDR1 SGDLS, CDR2 YYNGEE. V gave up 3 bases and J gave up 5 bases; unmatched junction bases: 7. CDR3 length equals 15 residues.

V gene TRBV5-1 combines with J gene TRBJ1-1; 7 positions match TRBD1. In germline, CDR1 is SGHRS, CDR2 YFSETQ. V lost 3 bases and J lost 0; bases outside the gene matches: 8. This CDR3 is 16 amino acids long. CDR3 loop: CASSWGTELMNTEAFF. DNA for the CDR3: TGCGCCAGCAGCTGGGGGACAGAACTAATGAACACTGAAGCTTTCTTT.

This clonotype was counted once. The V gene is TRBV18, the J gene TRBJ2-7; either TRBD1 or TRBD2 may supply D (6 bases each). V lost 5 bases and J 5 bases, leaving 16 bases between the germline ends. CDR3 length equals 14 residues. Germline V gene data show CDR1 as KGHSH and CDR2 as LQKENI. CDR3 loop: CASSTSGGTNEQYF. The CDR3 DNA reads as TGTGCCAGCTCAACTTCGGGCGGGACAAACGAGCAGTACTTC.

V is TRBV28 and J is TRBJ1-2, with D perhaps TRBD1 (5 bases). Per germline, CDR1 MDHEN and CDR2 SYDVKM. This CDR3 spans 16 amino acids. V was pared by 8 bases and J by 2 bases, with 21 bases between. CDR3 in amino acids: CASVAVGEGINYGYTF. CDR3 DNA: TGTGCCAGCGTTGCCGTGGGGGAGGGAATCAACTATGGCTACACCTTC.

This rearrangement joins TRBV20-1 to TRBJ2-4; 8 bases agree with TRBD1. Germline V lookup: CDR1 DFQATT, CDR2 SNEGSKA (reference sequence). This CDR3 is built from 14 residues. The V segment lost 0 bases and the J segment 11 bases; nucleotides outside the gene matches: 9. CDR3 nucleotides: TGCAGTGCTAGAGACACAGGGGGAATAGGCCTTCAGTACTTC. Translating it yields CSARDTGGIGLQYF.

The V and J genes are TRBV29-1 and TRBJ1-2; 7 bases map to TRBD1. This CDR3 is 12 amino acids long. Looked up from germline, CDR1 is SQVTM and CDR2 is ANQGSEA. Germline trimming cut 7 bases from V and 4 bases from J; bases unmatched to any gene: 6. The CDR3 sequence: CSGVTGVYGYTF. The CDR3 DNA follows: TGCAGCGGTGTAACAGGGGTCTATGGCTACACCTTC.

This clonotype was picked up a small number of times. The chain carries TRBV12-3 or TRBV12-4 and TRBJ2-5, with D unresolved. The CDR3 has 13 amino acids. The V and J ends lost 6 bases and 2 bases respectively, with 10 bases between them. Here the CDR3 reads CASRRDWQETQYF. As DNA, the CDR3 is TGTGCCAGCAGGCGCGACTGGCAAGAGACCCAGTACTTC.

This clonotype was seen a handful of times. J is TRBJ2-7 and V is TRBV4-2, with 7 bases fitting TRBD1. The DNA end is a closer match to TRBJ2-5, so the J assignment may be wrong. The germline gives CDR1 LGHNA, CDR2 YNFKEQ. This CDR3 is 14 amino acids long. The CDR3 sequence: CASSHIDREETQYF. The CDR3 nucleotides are TGTGCCAGCAGCCACATTGACAGGGAAGAGACCCAGTACTTC.

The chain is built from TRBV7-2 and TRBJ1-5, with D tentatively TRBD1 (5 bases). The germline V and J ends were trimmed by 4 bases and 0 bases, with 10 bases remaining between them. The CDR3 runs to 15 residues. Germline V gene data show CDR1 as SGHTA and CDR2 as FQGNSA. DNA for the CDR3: TGTGCCAGCAGCTCTCAGGGTCATAGCAATCAGCCCCAGCATTTT. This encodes CASSSQGHSNQPQHF.

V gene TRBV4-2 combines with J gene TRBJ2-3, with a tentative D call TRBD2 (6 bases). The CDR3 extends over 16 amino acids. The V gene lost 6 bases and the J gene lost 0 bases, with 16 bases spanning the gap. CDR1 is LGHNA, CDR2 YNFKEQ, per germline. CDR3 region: CASSERELSSTDTQYF. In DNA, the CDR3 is TGTGCCAGCAGTGAACGGGAGCTTTCTAGCACAGATACGCAGTATTTT.

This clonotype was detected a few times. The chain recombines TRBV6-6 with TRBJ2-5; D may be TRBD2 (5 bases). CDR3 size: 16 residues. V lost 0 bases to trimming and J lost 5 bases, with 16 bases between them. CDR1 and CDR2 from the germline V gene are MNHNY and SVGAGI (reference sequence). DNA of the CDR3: TGTGCCAGCAGTTACTCGGGTGTGGGAGTCGGGGAGACCCAGTACTTC. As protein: CASSYSGVGVGETQYF.

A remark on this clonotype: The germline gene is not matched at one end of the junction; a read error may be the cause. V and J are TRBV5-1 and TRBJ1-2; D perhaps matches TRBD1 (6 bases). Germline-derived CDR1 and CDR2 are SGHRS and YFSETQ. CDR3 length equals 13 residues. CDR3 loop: CASSLQGTYGYTF. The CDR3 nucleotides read TGCGCCAGCAGCTTGCAGGGGACCTATGGTTACACCTTC.

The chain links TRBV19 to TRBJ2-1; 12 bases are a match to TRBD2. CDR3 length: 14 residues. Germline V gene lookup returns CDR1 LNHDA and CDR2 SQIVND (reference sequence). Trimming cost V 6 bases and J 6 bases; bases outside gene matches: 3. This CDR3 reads CASRWTSGINEQFF. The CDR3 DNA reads TGTGCCAGTAGGTGGACTAGCGGGATCAATGAGCAGTTCTTC.

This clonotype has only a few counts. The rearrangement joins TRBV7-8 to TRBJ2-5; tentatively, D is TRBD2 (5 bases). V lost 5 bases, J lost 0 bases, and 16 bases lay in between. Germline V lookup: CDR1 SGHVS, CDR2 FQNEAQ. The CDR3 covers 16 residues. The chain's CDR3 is CASSPDYAHYQETQYF. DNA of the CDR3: TGTGCCAGCAGCCCCGACTACGCGCACTACCAAGAGACCCAGTACTTC. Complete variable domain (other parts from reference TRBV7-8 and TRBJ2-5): GAGVSQSPRYKVAKRGQDVALRCDPISGHVSLFWYQQALGQGPEFLTYFQNEAQLDKSGLPSDRFFAERPEGSVSTLKIQRTQQEDSAVYLCASSPDYAHYQETQYFGPGTRLLVL.

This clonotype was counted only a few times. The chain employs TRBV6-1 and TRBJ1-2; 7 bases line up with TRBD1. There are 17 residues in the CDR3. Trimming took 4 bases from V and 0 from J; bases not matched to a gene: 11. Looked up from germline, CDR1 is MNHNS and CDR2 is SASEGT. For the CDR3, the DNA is TGTGCCAGCAGTGCTCAGACAGGGTGGGAATCTAACTATGGCTACACCTTC. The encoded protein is CASSAQTGWESNYGYTF.

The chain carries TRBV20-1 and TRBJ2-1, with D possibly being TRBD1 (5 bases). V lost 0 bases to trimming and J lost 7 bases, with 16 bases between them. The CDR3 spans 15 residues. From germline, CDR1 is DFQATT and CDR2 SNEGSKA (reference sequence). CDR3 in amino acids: CSARDAFPGLNEQFF. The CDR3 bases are TGCAGTGCTAGAGATGCGTTCCCAGGGCTGAATGAGCAGTTCTTC.

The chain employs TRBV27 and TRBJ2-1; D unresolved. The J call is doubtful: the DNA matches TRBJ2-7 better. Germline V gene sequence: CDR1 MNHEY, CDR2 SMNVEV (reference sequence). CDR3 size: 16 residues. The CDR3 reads CASSSRLHGSFNEQYF. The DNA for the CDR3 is TGTGCCAGCAGTTCTAGACTCCATGGTTCCTTCAATGAGCAGTACTTC.

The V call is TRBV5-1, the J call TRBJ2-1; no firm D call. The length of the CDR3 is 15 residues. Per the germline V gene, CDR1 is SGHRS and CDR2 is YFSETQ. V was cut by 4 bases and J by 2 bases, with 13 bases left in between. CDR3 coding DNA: TGCGCCAGCAGCATAGTAGCAGATACCTACAATGAGCAGTTCTTC. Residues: CASSIVADTYNEQFF. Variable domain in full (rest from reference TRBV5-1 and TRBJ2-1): KAGVTQTPRYLIKTRGQQVTLSCSPISGHRSVSWYQQTPGQGLQFLFEYFSETQRNKGNFPGRFSGRQFSNSRSEMNVSTLELGDSALYLCASSIVADTYNEQFFGPGTRLTVL.

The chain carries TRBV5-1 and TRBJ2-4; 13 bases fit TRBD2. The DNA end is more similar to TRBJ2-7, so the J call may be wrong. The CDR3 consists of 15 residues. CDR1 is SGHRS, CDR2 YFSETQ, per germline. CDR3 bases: TGCGCCAGCAGCGGGGGGACTAGCGGGACCTACGAGCAGTACTTC. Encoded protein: CASSGGTSGTYEQYF.

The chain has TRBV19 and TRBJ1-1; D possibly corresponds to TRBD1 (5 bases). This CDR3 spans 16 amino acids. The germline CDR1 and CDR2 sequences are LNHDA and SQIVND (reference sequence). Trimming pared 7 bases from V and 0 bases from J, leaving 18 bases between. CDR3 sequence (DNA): TGTGCCAGTACTCCAACAAGACAGATCCTGAACACTGAAGCTTTCTTT. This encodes CASTPTRQILNTEAFF. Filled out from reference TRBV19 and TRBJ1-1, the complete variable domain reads DGGITQSPKYLFRKEGQNVTLSCEQNLNHDAMYWYRQDPGQGLRLIYYSQIVNDFQKGDIAEGYSVSREKKESFPLTVTSAQKNPTAFYLCASTPTRQILNTEAFFGQGTRLTVV.

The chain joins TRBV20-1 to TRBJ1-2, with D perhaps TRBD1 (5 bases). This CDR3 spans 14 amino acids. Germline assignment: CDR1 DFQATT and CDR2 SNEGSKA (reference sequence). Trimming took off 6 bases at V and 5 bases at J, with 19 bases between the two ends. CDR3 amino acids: CSASGTEAGYGYTF. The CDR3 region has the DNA TGCAGTGCCTCAGGGACGGAGGCGGGTTATGGCTACACCTTC.

This chain's CDR3 is CASSWDRGNTEAFF. For the CDR3, the DNA is TGTGCCAGCAGTTGGGACAGGGGGAACACTGAAGCTTTCTTT. The chain joins TRBV6-5 to TRBJ1-1; 10 nucleotides agree with TRBD1. V lost 4 bases, J lost 1 base, and 0 bases stayed unmatched. The CDR3 has 14 amino acids. Germline values: CDR1 MNHEY, CDR2 SVGAGI.